These 20 T cell receptor beta chains share one sample of origin, sequenced in a study of Graves' ophthalmopathy and Graves' hyperthyroidism. Amplification of the TCR beta CDR3 regions used RNA transcripts (as template). First-round RT-PCR relied on HTBI primers, and a second-round multiplex PCR came next. Via MiXCR, TCRdb re-called the multiplex PCR reads, giving one row per CDR3 protein. The sample yields 150,000 to 200,000 distinct CDR3 sequences, 39% seen once. Sequencing input: peripheral blood. The receptor set was obtained from a man aged 25-40 years with Graves' ophthalmopathy.

This clonotype showed up many times. The V call is TRBV11-1, the J call TRBJ1-5; 7 bases agree with TRBD1. The CDR3 is 15 amino acids. Trimming removed 5 bases from V and 7 bases from J; junction bases left unmatched: 11. Germline CDR1 SGHAT, CDR2 FQDESV (reference sequence). The CDR3 bases are TGTGCCAGCAGCGTGGGGACAGACGGGGGACAGCCCCAGCATTTT. This encodes CASSVGTDGGQPQHF.

The table lists this clonotype with many counts. V and J are TRBV6-5 and TRBJ1-5; D ambiguous. Germline V gene sequence: CDR1 MNHEY, CDR2 SVGAGI. V was cut by 0 bases and J by 6 bases, with 18 bases left in between. The CDR3 is 17 residues long. The CDR3 DNA sequence: TGTGCCAGCAGTTACTCGAAATCTCGGGGAGTGGGTCAGCCCCAGCATTTT. This gives the protein CASSYSKSRGVGQPQHF.

The V call is TRBV6-2 or TRBV6-3, the J call TRBJ2-7; 8 nucleotides match TRBD1. The CDR3 runs 15 residues. Germline CDR1 is MNHEY and CDR2 is SVGEGT. Trimming removed 7 bases from V and 4 bases from J; junction bases left unmatched: 12. The CDR3 spells CASTPGDRLRYEQYF. Written as DNA, the CDR3 is TGTGCCAGCACCCCAGGGGACAGGCTGCGTTACGAGCAGTACTTC.

CDR3 residues: CATGQGNEQYF. The CDR3 DNA follows: TGTGCCACCGGACAGGGGAACGAGCAGTACTTC. V gene TRBV28 combines with J gene TRBJ2-7, with 9 bases fitting TRBD1. The V gene end was trimmed by 10 bases and the J gene end by 5 bases; junction bases not matched to a gene: 3. The CDR3 covers 11 residues. Germline CDR1 reads MDHEN; CDR2 reads SYDVKM. Filled out from reference TRBV28 and TRBJ2-7, the complete variable domain reads DVKVTQSSRYLVKRTGEKVFLECVQDMDHENMFWYRQDPGLGLRLIYFSYDVKMKEKGDIPEGYSVSREKKERFSLILESASTNQTSMYLCATGQGNEQYFGPGTRLTVT.

This chain uses TRBV12-3 or TRBV12-4 with TRBJ1-1; D remains unclear. The V and J ends lost 4 bases and 2 bases respectively, with 8 bases between them. The CDR3 covers 13 residues. CDR3 sequence reads: CASSWQSNTEAFF. Written as DNA, the CDR3 is TGTGCCAGCAGTTGGCAAAGCAACACTGAAGCTTTCTTT.

This clonotype was seen once. This chain connects TRBV6-2 or TRBV6-3 to TRBJ2-7, with a possible D match to TRBD2 (5 bases). This CDR3 spans 15 amino acids. With 4 bases removed from V and 4 bases from J, the gap between germline ends came to 17 bases. CDR1 and CDR2 (germline): MNHEY, SVGEGT. CDR3 DNA: TGTGCCAGCAGTTTTGGACTGGGCCGGTCTTACGAGCAGTACTTC. This sequence encodes CASSFGLGRSYEQYF.

For the CDR3, the DNA is TGTGCCAGCAGCTTAGACCCAGGGTCCACATACGAGCAGTACTTC. This codes for CASSLDPGSTYEQYF. The V call is TRBV11-2, the J call TRBJ2-7, with D tentatively TRBD1 (5 bases). V was trimmed by 0 bases and J by 4 bases, leaving 13 bases between them. CDR1 SGHAT and CDR2 FQNNGV come from the germline V gene. The CDR3 covers 15 residues.

This clonotype was seen ten or more times. This chain uses TRBV9 with TRBJ2-7; D is perhaps TRBD1 or TRBD2 (5 bases each). The CDR3 extends over 15 amino acids. V dropped 0 bases and J dropped 3 bases, with 13 bases sitting between them. CDR1 SGDLS and CDR2 YYNGEE come from the germline V gene. The CDR3 spells CASSVVPGPNYEQYF. Written as DNA, the CDR3 is TGTGCCAGCAGCGTAGTCCCGGGACCGAACTACGAGCAGTACTTC.

V and J are TRBV29-1 and TRBJ1-5, with TRBD1 matching over 7 bases. The CDR3 covers 13 residues. J lost 4 bases, V lost 4 bases, and 4 bases had no gene match. Germline V CDR1 and CDR2: SQVTM, ANQGSEA. As DNA, the CDR3 is TGCAGCGTTGGAGGGACAGAGAATCAGCCCCAGCATTTT. Encoded protein: CSVGGTENQPQHF.

On this clonotype: At one end the junction does not follow the germline gene, possibly because of a read error. The chain combines TRBV7-7 with TRBJ2-5; the match to TRBD2 covers 8 bases. The CDR3 contains 16 residues. Looked up from germline, CDR1 is SSHAT and CDR2 is FNYEAQ (reference sequence). The chain's CDR3 is CASSPLGAGVRETQYF. Written as DNA, the CDR3 is TGTGCTAGCAGCCCCCTAGGAGCGGGAGTACGAGAGACCCAGTACTTC.

At least ten counts were recorded for this clonotype. No conserved phenylalanine or tryptophan is present at the end of the CDR3, so a read error is the likely explanation. The chain joins TRBV5-1 to TRBJ1-6; no firm D call. Germline V CDR1 and CDR2: SGHRS, YFSETQ. Between the trimmed V and J ends, which lost 0 bases and 4 bases, there was a span of 2 bases. The CDR3 extends over 13 amino acids. CDR3 protein: CASSLEYNSPLHL. The CDR3, as DNA: TGCGCCAGCAGCTTGGAGTATAATTCACCCCTCCACCTT.

V and J are TRBV10-3 and TRBJ1-2; D is ambiguous. Germline values: CDR1 ENHRY, CDR2 SYGVKD. This CDR3 comprises 15 residues. V was cut by 3 bases and J by 3 bases, with 14 bases left in between. The CDR3 bases are TGTGCCATCAGTGAAAAGGAGGGCTTCGACTATGGCTACACCTTC. Translation gives CAISEKEGFDYGYTF.

This clonotype was detected ten times or more. This chain uses TRBV12-3 or TRBV12-4 with TRBJ2-7; 7 nucleotides agree with TRBD1. V was clipped by 4 bases and J by 3 bases; unmatched bases: 0. The CDR3 totals 12 residues. The CDR3 bases are TGTGCCAGCAGTTGGGACAGCTACGAGCAGTACTTC. Amino acid sequence: CASSWDSYEQYF.

This clonotype came up many times. This sequence joins TRBV20-1 and TRBJ1-1; TRBD1 might be the D (5 bases). The CDR3 length is 13 residues. Trimming stripped 2 bases from V and 4 bases from J, with 11 bases between. CDR1 is DFQATT, CDR2 SNEGSKA, per germline (reference sequence). The DNA of the CDR3 is TGCAGTGCTAGAACCGAGAGGGGCACTGAAGCTTTCTTT. Protein product: CSARTERGTEAFF.

This chain links TRBV20-1 with TRBJ2-7, with 8 bases aligning to TRBD1. The CDR3 contains 14 residues. V shed 6 bases and J 6 bases; nucleotides not matched to a gene: 13. Germline CDR1 reads DFQATT; CDR2 reads SNEGSKA (reference sequence). The CDR3 sequence is CSADSRDRLGEQYF. In nucleotides, the CDR3 is TGCAGTGCCGACTCCCGGGACAGGCTAGGCGAGCAGTACTTC.

This clonotype was seen ten or more times. The V call is TRBV30, the J call TRBJ1-5, with D perhaps matching TRBD1 (5 bases). Germline V lookup: CDR1 GTSNPN, CDR2 SVGIG (reference sequence). The CDR3 totals 17 residues. V lost 8 bases, J lost 6 bases, and 29 bases lay in between. The CDR3 is CALGTQALSNSAQPQHF. DNA of the CDR3: TGTGCCCTCGGGACCCAAGCTCTTAGCAATAGTGCTCAGCCCCAGCATTTT.

The V gene is TRBV2, the J gene TRBJ2-7; 9 nucleotides agree with TRBD1. The CDR3 sequence is 13 residues long. The germline V gene encodes CDR1 SNHLY and CDR2 FYNNEI. The trim removed 5 bases at V and 5 bases at J, leaving 4 bases unmatched. The CDR3 here is CASSLTGGHEQYF. CDR3 coding DNA: TGTGCCAGCAGTTTGACAGGGGGACACGAGCAGTACTTC.

This clonotype occurred many times. The chain couples TRBV2 to TRBJ2-2; the D is unclear. The CDR3 totals 15 residues. Germline V gene lookup returns CDR1 SNHLY and CDR2 FYNNEI. Trimming stripped 0 bases from V and 6 bases from J, with 11 bases between. CDR3 residues: CASSEAIWAAGELFF. CDR3 in DNA: TGTGCCAGCAGTGAAGCGATTTGGGCCGCCGGGGAGCTGTTTTTT. Filled out from reference TRBV2 and TRBJ2-2, the complete variable domain reads EPEVTQTPSHQVTQMGQEVILRCVPISNHLYFYWYRQILGQKVEFLVSFYNNEISEKSEIFDDQFSVERPDGSNFTLKIRSTKLEDSAMYFCASSEAIWAAGELFFGEGSRLTVL.

Ten or more counts support this clonotype. J is TRBJ2-7 and V is TRBV6-4; no clear D. V lost 4 bases, J lost 2 bases, and 12 bases lay in between. Per the germline V gene, CDR1 is MRHNA and CDR2 is SNTAGT. The CDR3 is 14 amino acids. The CDR3 loop reads CASSGYRRTYEQYF. CDR3 coding DNA: TGTGCCAGCAGTGGGTATAGGAGAACCTACGAGCAGTACTTC.

Many counts were recorded for this clonotype. The rearrangement uses TRBV7-8 and TRBJ1-5; D may be TRBD1 (5 bases). V was cut by 1 base and J by 3 bases, with 16 bases left in between. Germline CDR1 is SGHVS and CDR2 is FQNEAQ. The CDR3 has 17 amino acids. CDR3 amino acids: CASSLERDGGANQPQHF. Written as DNA, the CDR3 is TGTGCCAGCAGCTTAGAGAGGGACGGTGGGGCCAATCAGCCCCAGCATTTT.